The subject of this entry is one T cell receptor (beta chain). Its antigen is still unknown. The material for each subset, its genomic DNA, was split evenly across several immunoSEQ plates. Libraries were prepared by immunoSEQ multiplex PCR; TCRdb keeps only in-frame clonotypes and omits some of them. Of more than 600,000 clones listed, 92% are singletons. These data originate in a study of shared clonotypes between healthy human individuals. Overall study context: Each donor had three CD4 naive, three CD4 memory, two CD8 naive and one CD8 memory plate. Study-level results: Donor clonotype sharing was expected to depend on sequencing depth.

Positively selected for CCR7, the CD45RO-negative cells used as naive CD8 cells excluded terminally differentiated effector memory CD45RA+ cells. Donors were healthy HIV-negative adults without recent acute infections or vaccinations. Germline V gene sequence: CDR1 SGHNT, CDR2 YENEEA. The V and J ends lost 0 bases and 8 bases respectively, with 11 bases between them. The CDR3 extends over 14 amino acids. The receptor's source is a man under 40 in good health. The rearrangement links TRBV11-3 to TRBJ2-1; weak D call: TRBD2 (6 bases). Sample: naive CD8+ T cells sorted from blood. The CDR3 DNA sequence: TGTGCCAGCAGCTTAGAGGGGCGCGGGGATGAGCAGTTCTTC. This sequence encodes CASSLEGRGDEQFF.